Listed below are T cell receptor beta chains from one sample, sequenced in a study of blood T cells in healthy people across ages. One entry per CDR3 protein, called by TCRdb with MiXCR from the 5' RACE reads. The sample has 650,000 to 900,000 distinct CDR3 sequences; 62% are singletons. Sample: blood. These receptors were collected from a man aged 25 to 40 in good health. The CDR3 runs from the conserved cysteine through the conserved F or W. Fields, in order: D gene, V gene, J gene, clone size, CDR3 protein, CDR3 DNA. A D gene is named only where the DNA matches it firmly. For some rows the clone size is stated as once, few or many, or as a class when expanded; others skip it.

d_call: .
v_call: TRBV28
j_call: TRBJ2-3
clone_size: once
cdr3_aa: CASSFSGGTGGPDTQYF
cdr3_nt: TGTGCCAGCAGTTTCTCGGGAGGGACAGGAGGTCCAGATACGCAGTATTTT

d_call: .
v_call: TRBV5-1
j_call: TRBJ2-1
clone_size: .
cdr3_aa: CASSLGGAVSYNEQFF
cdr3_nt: TGCGCCAGCAGCTTGGGAGGGGCGGTTTCCTACAATGAGCAGTTCTTC

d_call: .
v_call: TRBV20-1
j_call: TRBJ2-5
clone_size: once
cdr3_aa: CSAPRGFQETQYF
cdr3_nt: TGCAGTGCTCCACGGGGGTTCCAAGAGACCCAGTACTTC

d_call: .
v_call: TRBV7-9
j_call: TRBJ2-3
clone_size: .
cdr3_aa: CASSSLNLDGDTQYF
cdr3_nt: TGTGCCAGCAGCTCCCTTAACTTAGATGGAGATACGCAGTATTTT

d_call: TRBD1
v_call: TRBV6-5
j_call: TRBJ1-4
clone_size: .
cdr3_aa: CASSSTGANNEKLFF
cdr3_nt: TGTGCCAGCAGTTCAACAGGGGCCAATAATGAAAAACTGTTTTTT

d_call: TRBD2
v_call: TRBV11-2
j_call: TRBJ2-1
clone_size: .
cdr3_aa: CASSLLAGGCEQFF
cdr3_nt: TGTGCCAGCAGCTTACTAGCGGGGGGTTGTGAGCAGTTCTTC

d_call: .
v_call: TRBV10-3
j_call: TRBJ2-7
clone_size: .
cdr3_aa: CAINSREEDEQYF
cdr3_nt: TGTGCCATCAACTCACGAGAAGAGGACGAGCAGTACTTC

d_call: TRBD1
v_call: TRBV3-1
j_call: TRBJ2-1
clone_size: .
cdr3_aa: CASSIQRGPRNEQFF
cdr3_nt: TGTGCCAGCAGCATACAGAGGGGGCCTCGTAATGAGCAGTTCTTC

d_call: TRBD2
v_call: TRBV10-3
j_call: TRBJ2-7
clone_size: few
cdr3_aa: CAISERTSGGAYYEQYF
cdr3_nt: TGTGCCATCAGTGAGCGGACTAGCGGGGGGGCTTACTACGAGCAGTACTTC

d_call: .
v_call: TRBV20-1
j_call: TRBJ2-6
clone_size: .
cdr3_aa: CSASLPGDLNSGANVLTF
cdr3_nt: TGCAGTGCTAGCCTACCCGGCGATCTCAACTCTGGGGCCAACGTCCTGACTTTC

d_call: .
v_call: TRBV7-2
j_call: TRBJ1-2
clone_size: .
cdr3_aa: CASSAQGYGYTF
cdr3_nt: TGTGCCAGCAGCGCCCAGGGGTATGGCTACACCTTC

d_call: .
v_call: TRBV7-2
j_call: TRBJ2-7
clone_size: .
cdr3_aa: CARSLTAASHEQYF
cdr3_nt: TGTGCCCGCAGCTTAACGGCAGCCTCCCACGAGCAGTACTTC

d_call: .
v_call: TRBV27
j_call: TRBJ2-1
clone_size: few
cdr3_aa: CASSQWGASSYNEQFF
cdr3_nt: TGTGCCAGCAGTCAGTGGGGCGCTAGCTCCTACAATGAGCAGTTCTTC

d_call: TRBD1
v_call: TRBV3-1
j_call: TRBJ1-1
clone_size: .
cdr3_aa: CASSPWTGGNTEAFF
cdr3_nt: TGTGCCAGCAGCCCATGGACAGGGGGCAACACTGAAGCTTTCTTT

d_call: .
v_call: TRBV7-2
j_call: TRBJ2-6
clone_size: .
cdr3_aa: CASSPIEGSGANVLTF
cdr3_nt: TGTGCCAGCAGCCCGATTGAGGGGTCCGGGGCCAACGTCCTGACTTTC

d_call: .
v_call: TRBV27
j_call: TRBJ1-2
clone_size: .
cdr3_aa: CASSRDGTYGYTF
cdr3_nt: TGTGCCAGCAGTCGGGACGGTACTTATGGCTACACCTTC

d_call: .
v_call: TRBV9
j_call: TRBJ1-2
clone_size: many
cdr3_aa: CASSPGQIYGYTF
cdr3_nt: TGTGCCAGCAGTCCCGGACAGATCTATGGCTACACCTTC

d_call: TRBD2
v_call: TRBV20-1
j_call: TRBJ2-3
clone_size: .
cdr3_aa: CSARELARSTDTQYF
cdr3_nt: TGCAGTGCTAGAGAACTAGCGAGGAGCACAGATACGCAGTATTTT

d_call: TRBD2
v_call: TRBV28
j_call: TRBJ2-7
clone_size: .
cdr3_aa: CASSSKRGIVQYF
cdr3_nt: TGTGCCAGCAGTTCTAAGCGGGGTATAGTGCAGTACTTC

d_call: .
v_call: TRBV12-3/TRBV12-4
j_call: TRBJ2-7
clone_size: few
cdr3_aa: CASSFYRYEQYF
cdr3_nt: TGTGCCAGCAGTTTTTATCGCTACGAGCAGTACTTC

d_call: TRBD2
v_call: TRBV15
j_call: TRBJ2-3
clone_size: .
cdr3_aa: CATSRSGGARTDTQYF
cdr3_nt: TGTGCCACCAGTCGGAGCGGGGGGGCCCGCACAGATACGCAGTATTTT

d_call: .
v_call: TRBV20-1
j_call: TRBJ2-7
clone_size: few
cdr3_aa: CSARVRGGAYEQYF
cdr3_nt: TGCAGTGCTCGCGTCAGGGGAGGGGCCTACGAGCAGTACTTC

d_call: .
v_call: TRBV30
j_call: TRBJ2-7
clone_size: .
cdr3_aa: CAWSGRSYEQYF
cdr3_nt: TGTGCCTGGAGTGGGAGATCCTACGAGCAGTACTTC

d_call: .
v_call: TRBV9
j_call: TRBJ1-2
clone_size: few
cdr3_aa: CASSVEQGDGYTF
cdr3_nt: TGTGCCAGCAGCGTAGAACAGGGCGATGGCTACACCTTC